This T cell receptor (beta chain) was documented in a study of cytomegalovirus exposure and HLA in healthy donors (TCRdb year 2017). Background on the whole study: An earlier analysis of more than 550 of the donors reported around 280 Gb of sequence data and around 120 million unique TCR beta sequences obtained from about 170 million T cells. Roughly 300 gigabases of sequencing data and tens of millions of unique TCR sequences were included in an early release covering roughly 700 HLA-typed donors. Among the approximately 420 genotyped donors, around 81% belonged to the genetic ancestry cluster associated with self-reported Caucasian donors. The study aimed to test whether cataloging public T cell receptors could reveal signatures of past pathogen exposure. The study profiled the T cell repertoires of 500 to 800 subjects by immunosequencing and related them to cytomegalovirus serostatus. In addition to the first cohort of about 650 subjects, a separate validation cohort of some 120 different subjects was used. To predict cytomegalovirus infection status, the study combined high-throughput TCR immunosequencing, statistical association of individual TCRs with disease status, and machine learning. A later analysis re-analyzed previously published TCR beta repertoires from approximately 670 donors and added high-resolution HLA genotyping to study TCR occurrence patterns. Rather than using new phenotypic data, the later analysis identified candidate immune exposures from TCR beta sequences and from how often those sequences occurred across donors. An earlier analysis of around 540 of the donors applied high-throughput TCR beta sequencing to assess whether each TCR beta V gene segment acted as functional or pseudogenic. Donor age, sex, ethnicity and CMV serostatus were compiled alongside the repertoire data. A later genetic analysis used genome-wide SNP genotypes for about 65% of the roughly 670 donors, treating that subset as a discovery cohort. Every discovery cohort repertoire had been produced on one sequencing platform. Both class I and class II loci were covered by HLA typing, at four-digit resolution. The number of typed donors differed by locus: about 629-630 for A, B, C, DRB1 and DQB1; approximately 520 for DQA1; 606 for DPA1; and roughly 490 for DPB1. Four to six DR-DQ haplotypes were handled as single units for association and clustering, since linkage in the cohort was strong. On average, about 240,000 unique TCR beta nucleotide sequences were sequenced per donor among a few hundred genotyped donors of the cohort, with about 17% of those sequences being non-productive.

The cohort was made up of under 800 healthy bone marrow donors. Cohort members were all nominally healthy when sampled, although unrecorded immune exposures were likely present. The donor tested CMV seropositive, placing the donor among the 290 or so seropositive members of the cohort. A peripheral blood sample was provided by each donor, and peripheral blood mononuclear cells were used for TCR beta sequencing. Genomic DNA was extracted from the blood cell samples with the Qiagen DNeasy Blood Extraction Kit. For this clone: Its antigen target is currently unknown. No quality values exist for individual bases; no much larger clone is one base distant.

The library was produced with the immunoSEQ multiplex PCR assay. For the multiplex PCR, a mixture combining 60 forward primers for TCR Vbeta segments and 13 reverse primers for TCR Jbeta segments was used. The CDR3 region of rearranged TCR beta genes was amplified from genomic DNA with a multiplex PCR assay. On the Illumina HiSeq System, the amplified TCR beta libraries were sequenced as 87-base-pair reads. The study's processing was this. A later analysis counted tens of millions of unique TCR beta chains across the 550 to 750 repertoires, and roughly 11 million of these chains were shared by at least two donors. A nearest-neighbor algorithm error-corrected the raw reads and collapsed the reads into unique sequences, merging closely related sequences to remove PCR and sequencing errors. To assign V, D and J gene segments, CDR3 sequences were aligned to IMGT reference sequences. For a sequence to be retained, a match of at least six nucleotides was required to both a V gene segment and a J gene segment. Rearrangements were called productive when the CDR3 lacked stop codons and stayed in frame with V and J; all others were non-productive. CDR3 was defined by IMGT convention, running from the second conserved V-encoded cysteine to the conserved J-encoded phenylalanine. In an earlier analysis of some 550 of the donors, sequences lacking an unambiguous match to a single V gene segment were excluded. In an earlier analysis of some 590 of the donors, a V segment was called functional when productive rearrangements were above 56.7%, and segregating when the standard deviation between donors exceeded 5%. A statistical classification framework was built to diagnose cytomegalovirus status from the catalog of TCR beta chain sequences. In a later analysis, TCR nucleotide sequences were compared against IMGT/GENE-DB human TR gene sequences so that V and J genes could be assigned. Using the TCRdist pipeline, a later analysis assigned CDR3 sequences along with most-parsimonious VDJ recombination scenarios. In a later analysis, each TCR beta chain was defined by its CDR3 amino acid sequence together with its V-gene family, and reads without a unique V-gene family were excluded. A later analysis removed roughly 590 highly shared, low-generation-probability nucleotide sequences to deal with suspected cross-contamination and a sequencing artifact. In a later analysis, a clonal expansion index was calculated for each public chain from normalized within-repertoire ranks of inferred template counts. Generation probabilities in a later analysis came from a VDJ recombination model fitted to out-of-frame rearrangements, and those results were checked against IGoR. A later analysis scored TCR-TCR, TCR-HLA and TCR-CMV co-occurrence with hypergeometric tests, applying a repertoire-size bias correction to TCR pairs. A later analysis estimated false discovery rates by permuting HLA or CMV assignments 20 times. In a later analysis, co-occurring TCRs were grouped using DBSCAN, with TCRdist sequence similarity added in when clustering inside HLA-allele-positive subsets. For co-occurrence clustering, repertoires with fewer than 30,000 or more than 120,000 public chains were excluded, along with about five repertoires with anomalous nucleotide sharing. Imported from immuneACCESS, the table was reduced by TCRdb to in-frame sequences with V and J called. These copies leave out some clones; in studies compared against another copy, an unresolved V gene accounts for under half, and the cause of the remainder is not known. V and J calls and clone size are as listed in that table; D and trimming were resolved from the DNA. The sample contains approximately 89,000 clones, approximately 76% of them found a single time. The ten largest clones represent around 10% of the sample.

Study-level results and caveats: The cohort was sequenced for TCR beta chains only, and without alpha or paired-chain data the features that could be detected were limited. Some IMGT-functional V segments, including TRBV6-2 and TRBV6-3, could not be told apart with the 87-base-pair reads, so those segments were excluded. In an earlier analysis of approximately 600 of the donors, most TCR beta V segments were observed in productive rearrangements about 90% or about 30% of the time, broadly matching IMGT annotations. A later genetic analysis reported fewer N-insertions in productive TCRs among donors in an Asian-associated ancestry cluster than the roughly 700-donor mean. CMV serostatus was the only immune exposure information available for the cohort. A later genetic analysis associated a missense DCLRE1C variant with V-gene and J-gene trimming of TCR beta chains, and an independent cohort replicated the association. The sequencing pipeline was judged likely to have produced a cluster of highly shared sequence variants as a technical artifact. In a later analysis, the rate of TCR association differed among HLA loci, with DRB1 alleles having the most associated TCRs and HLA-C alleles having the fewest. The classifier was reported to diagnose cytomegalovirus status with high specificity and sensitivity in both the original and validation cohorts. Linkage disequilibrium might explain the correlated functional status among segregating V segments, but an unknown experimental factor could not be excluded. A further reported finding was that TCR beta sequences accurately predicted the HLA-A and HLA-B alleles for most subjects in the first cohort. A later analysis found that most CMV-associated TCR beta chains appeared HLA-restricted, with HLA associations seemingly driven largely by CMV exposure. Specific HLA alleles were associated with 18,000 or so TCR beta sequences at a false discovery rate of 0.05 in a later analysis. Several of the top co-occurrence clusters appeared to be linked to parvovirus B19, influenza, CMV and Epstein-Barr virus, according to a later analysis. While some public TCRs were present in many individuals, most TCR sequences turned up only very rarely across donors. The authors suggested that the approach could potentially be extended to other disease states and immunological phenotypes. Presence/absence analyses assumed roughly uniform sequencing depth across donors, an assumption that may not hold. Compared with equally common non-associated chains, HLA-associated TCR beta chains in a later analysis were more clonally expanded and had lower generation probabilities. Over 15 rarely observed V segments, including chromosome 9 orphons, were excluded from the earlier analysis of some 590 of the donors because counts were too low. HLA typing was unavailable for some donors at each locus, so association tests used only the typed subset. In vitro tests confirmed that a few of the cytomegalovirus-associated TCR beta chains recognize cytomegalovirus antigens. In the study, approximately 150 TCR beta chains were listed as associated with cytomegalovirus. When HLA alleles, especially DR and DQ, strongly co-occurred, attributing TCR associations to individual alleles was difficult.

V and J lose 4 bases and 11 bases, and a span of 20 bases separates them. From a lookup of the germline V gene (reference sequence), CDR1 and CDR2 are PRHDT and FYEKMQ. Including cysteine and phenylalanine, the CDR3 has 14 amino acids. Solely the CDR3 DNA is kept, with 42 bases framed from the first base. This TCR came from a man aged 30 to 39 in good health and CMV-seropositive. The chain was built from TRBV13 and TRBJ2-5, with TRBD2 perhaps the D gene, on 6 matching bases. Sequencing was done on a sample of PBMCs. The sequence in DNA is TGTGCCAGCAGCTACCGGACACGATCGGGGGAGCAGTACTTC. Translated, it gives CASSYRTRSGEQYF.